This T cell receptor beta chain comes out of a study of blood T cell repertoires in COVID-19. This clone was seen just once. The protocol was immunoSEQ multiplex PCR, while the TCRdb copy is restricted to in-frame clones and leaves out a portion. In the table there are roughly 250,000 clones, approximately 82% of which are singletons. The clonotype comes from a woman aged 80 or over with active or convalescent COVID-19. The sequencing input was peripheral blood.

DNA of the CDR3: TGTGCCAGCAGCTCGGACGGGGGTCCCCAGCATTTT. Translation gives CASSSDGGPQHF. The chain employs TRBV5-6 and TRBJ1-5; a weak D match, TRBD1 (5 bases). V lost 3 bases and J lost 10, with 11 bases in between. In germline, CDR1 is SGHDT, CDR2 YYEEEE. This CDR3 has 12 amino acids.